This T cell receptor (beta chain) was sequenced for a study of regulatory dendritic cells for organ transplantation (dated by TCRdb to 2016 to 2017). Describing the broader study: Monocytes were cultured with vitamin D3 on days 0 and 4 and with IL-10 on day 4 to generate regulatory dendritic cells. The TCRbeta repertoires of sorted naive and memory CD4+ and CD8+ T cells were sequenced before and after allostimulation with regulatory or mature dendritic cells. On day 6, LPS was added to the DC cultures to test how the DCs responded to a strong maturation-inducing agent. Broad study findings and their caveats: The authors pointed out considerable heterogeneity between individuals in the alloreactive memory CD8+ T cell pool, and only a couple of subjects were sequenced. Allostimulation expanded memory CD8+ clones in both subjects, but regulatory dendritic cells appeared to induce more limited expansion than mature dendritic cells. Among the resting subsets, memory CD8+ T cells contained the most alloreactive TCR clonotypes. Repertoires were highly diverse in naive CD4+ and CD8+ T cells, less diverse in memory cells, and most oligoclonal in memory CD8+ cells.

Worth noting for this clone: Its antigen is still unknown. Per-base quality was not reported, and no clone a single base away is much larger than it.

TCRbeta CDR3 regions were amplified by multiplexed two-step PCR using Vbeta-specific forward primers and Jbeta-specific reverse primers. The TCRbeta libraries were sequenced on an Illumina instrument via the immunoSEQ service. The authors processed their data as follows. V, D and J genes were assigned using IMGT annotation, and counts were corrected for multiplex PCR bias using synthetic CDR3 analogues. The immunoSEQ Analyzer calculated repertoire clonality as one minus the normalized Shannon entropy. Whether a clone counted as expanded was decided by Fisher's exact test with Benjamini-Hochberg false discovery rate control and a two-tailed cutoff of P<0.01. TCRdb retrieved this table from immuneACCESS and kept in-frame rearrangements only. Not all clones are present; in checked studies, unresolved V genes account for under half, and no reason is known for the remainder. The DNA gave D and trimming, while V, J and clone size come from that table. For this sample the table gives tens of thousands of clones, of which over 75% were detected only once. The top ten hold roughly 0.26% of the sample.

Sorted T cell subsets were CFSE-labeled and co-cultured for 4 to 5 days with allogeneic regulatory or mature dendritic cells at a 1:10 DC:T ratio. FACS was used to sort CD4+ or CD8+ cells into naive T cells (CD45RA+) and memory T cells (CD45RO+). T cells for TCR sequencing came from a couple of healthy control subjects. The Qiagen DNeasy Blood & Tissue Kit was used to extract genomic DNA. From V the trimming removes 1 base and from J it removes 3 bases, while the gene matches leave 16 bases of the junction unaccounted for. Spanning cysteine to phenylalanine, the CDR3 consists of 21 amino acids. The retained sequence is limited to the CDR3, 63 bases, with the frame set at the first base. The germline V gene provides CDR1 SGHVS and CDR2 FQNEAQ.

This clonotype was sampled from a human donor in good health. Sequenced sample: naive CD4+ T cells from blood cultured with dendritic cells. Sample cell subset or site, as interpreted from the label and publication: CD45RA+ naive T cells. The chain joins TRBV7-8 to TRBJ2-7, with TRBD2 matching 15 junction bases. CDR3 reads: CASSLVGPGLAGGRTLYEQYF. The base sequence is TGTGCCAGCAGCTTAGTGGGTCCGGGACTAGCGGGGGGCCGGACCCTCTACGAGCAGTACTTC.